The 28 T cell receptor beta chains below come from one sample, sequenced in a study of blood T cells in healthy people across ages. For the second PCR, which ran for roughly 7 to 11 cycles, a sample-barcoded 5' primer and a J-beta primer mix were used. Using its own MiXCR run on the 5' RACE reads, TCRdb lists one record per CDR3 protein. The data hold 780,000 or so distinct CDR3 sequences, with 50% to 65% observed a single time. The sequenced sample consisted of blood. Receptor source: a man at least 80 years old in good health.

The rearrangement links TRBV3-1 to TRBJ2-3; 13 nucleotides align to TRBD2. Per the germline V gene, CDR1 is LGHDT and CDR2 is YNNKEL (reference sequence). This CDR3 contains 16 residues. V shed 1 base and J 14 bases; nucleotides not matched to a gene: 12. The CDR3 sequence is CASSQGGLAGDRYAYF. Here the CDR3 DNA reads TGTGCCAGCAGCCAAGGAGGACTAGCGGGAGACAGATACGCGTATTTT.

The chain joins TRBV5-1 to TRBJ2-3, with D maybe TRBD2 (5 bases). Deletions cut 4 bases from V and 6 bases from J, with 18 bases between. Germline values: CDR1 SGHRS, CDR2 YFSETQ. The CDR3 covers 15 residues. The CDR3 DNA reads as TGCGCCAGCAGCCCGGCGCTGGTGGGAGTCGATACGCAGTATTTT. Translated: CASSPALVGVDTQYF.

In its sample, this clonotype was seen a few times. CDR3 nucleotides: TGTGCCAGCAGCTCCACCGGGACTAGCGGACCCTATATGTACTTC. Translating gives CASSSTGTSGPYMYF. The rearrangement joins TRBV7-9 to TRBJ2-4, with TRBD2 identical over 11 bases. After removal of 4 bases from V and 15 bases from J, the junction contained 14 bases not matched to a gene. The CDR3 is made up of 15 amino acids. CDR1 and CDR2 (germline): SEHNR, FQNEAQ (reference sequence). The variable domain in full, with the rest retrieved from reference TRBV7-9 and TRBJ2-4, is DTGVSQNPRHKITKRGQNVTFRCDPISEHNRLYWYRQTLGQGPEFLTYFQNEAQLEKSRLLSDRFSAERPKGSFSTLEIQRTEQGDSAMYLCASSSTGTSGPYMYFGAGTRLSVL.

This clonotype has more than one count but fewer than ten. The chain joins TRBV29-1 to TRBJ2-1, with TRBD2 matching 11 bases. Germline CDR1 reads SQVTM; CDR2 reads ANQGSEA. V was pared by 0 bases and J by 5 bases, with 15 bases of the junction left unmatched. CDR3 length: 19 residues. CDR3 bases: TGCAGCGTTGAAGAATTTCGTTGGGCTAGCGGGAGGAGGGACAATGAGCAGTTCTTC. Translating it yields CSVEEFRWASGRRDNEQFF.

This clonotype was recorded a few times. The rearrangement links TRBV6-2 or TRBV6-3 to TRBJ2-3, with D perhaps TRBD1 (6 bases). This CDR3 region has 14 residues. The V and J ends lost 3 bases and 4 bases respectively, with 11 bases between them. Germline values: CDR1 MNHEY, CDR2 SVGEGT. The CDR3 DNA reads TGTGCCAGCAGTTATGGGGACACCGCAGATACGCAGTATTTT. It is translated as CASSYGDTADTQYF.

This rearrangement joins TRBV29-1 to TRBJ2-7; 7 bases match TRBD2. CDR1 and CDR2 from the germline V gene are SQVTM and ANQGSEA. The CDR3 is 14 amino acids. The trim removed 4 bases at V and 1 base at J, leaving 7 bases unmatched. In nucleotides, the CDR3 is TGCAGCGTTGGGGAGGGCGGGATATCCTACGAGCAGTACTTC. It specifies CSVGEGGISYEQYF.

CDR3 bases: TGTGCCAGCAGTTTCCCCGGAGGGCAGGGCGGTCAGCCCCAGCATTTT. Protein product: CASSFPGGQGGQPQHF. The gene calls are TRBV28 and TRBJ1-5; D possibly corresponds to TRBD1 (5 bases). Looked up from germline, CDR1 is MDHEN and CDR2 is SYDVKM. Trimming removed 3 bases at V and 6 bases at J, with 18 bases between. This CDR3 has 16 amino acids.

This sequence joins TRBV7-3 and TRBJ2-5, with TRBD2 matching over 8 bases. Germline V CDR1 and CDR2: SGHTA, FQGTGA. Trimming took 5 bases from V and 11 from J; bases not matched to a gene: 13. The CDR3 extends over 14 amino acids. The CDR3 coding sequence is TGTGCCAGCAGCCGGGGGGGGATTCACAATGAGCAGTACTTC. This gives the protein CASSRGGIHNEQYF.

This clonotype occurred a few times. The J gene is TRBJ2-7, the V gene TRBV29-1, with 7 bases matching TRBD1. The germline CDR1 and CDR2 sequences are SQVTM and ANQGSEA. The ends lost 4 bases at V and 1 base at J; junction bases unmatched: 4. There are 13 residues in the CDR3. This CDR3 reads CSVAGGQSYEQYF. The CDR3 region has the DNA TGCAGCGTTGCAGGGGGACAGTCCTACGAGCAGTACTTC.

This clonotype has just a few counts. V and J are TRBV3-1 and TRBJ2-5; TRBD2 aligns across 8 bases. The CDR3 contains 15 residues. The V and J ends lost 1 base and 5 bases, in that order; junction bases with no gene match: 6. The germline V gene has CDR1 LGHDT and CDR2 YNNKEL (reference sequence). As DNA, the CDR3 is TGTGCCAGCAGCCAAGCAGCGGGAGACGGGGAGACCCAGTACTTC. This codes for CASSQAAGDGETQYF.

The genes are TRBV20-1 and TRBJ2-5; weak D call: TRBD1 (5 bases). The CDR3 spans 13 residues. The V and J ends lost 1 base and 5 bases respectively, with 11 bases between them. The germline V gene has CDR1 DFQATT and CDR2 SNEGSKA (reference sequence). The CDR3 loop is CSARGQPVETQYF. The CDR3 nucleotides read TGCAGTGCTAGAGGACAGCCGGTCGAGACCCAGTACTTC.

This clonotype was seen at least ten times. The J gene is TRBJ1-2, the V gene TRBV6-6, with 7 bases aligning to TRBD1. The trim removed 2 bases at V and 5 bases at J, leaving 8 bases unmatched. This CDR3 is built from 15 residues. Per the germline V gene, CDR1 is MNHNY and CDR2 is SVGAGI (reference sequence). The CDR3 bases are TGTGCCAGCAGTTACGAAAAAAGGGGGCCGTATGGCTACACCTTC. Protein sequence: CASSYEKRGPYGYTF.

The table lists this clonotype with a few counts. The V gene is TRBV18, the J gene TRBJ1-6; D gene uncertain. The CDR3 runs 13 residues. CDR1 is KGHSH and CDR2 is LQKENI in the germline V gene. Trimming cost V 4 bases and J 7 bases, with 8 bases left between them. The CDR3 bases are TGTGCCAGCTCACGGAAAGAGAATTCACCCCTCCACTTT. Protein product: CASSRKENSPLHF.

The rearrangement links TRBV25-1 to TRBJ1-2; D is possibly TRBD1 (5 bases). CDR1 is MGHDK, CDR2 SYGVNS, per germline. This CDR3 is built from 15 residues. V was clipped by 1 base and J by 2 bases, with 11 bases between them. The CDR3 DNA sequence: TGTGCCAGCAGTGAATGGGGCGGGGGGAACTATGGCTACACCTTC. Translation: CASSEWGGGNYGYTF.

The CDR3 sequence is CSARDGRRVPGGYTF. In DNA form, the CDR3 reads TGCAGTGCTAGAGATGGGAGGAGGGTTCCGGGAGGCTACACCTTC. The chain couples TRBV20-1 to TRBJ1-2; D ambiguous. V was clipped by 0 bases and J by 8 bases, with 19 bases between them. This CDR3 contains 15 residues. Germline V gene lookup returns CDR1 DFQATT and CDR2 SNEGSKA (reference sequence).

The chain uses TRBV29-1 and TRBJ2-7; D may be TRBD2 (6 bases). V was shortened by 7 bases and J by 0 bases, with 13 bases between the two germline ends. From germline, CDR1 is SQVTM and CDR2 ANQGSEA. The CDR3 totals 13 residues. The CDR3, as DNA: TGCAGCGCTCGTCGGGACTTCTCCTACGAGCAGTACTTC. This gives the protein CSARRDFSYEQYF.

The sample holds a few counts of this clonotype. The rearrangement links TRBV20-1 to TRBJ2-5; D perhaps matches TRBD1 (7 bases). The J call may be mistaken, given a closer DNA end match to TRBJ2-7. The CDR3 loop spans 14 amino acids. Germline V gives CDR1 DFQATT, CDR2 SNEGSKA (reference sequence). CDR3 sequence (DNA): TGCAGTGCTACCAGGGGGGCCCTCATCTACGAGCAGTACTTC. Its protein product is CSATRGALIYEQYF.

This chain links TRBV6-1 with TRBJ2-3; 14 bases are shared with TRBD2. Per the germline V gene, CDR1 is MNHNS and CDR2 is SASEGT. J lost 4 bases, V lost 7 bases, and 10 bases had no gene match. The CDR3 has 17 residues. CDR3 nucleotide sequence: TGTGCCAGCAAAGGGACTAGCGGGAGACGGGTCTCAGATACGCAGTATTTT. This sequence encodes CASKGTSGRRVSDTQYF.

The gene calls are TRBV24-1 and TRBJ2-5, with D perhaps given as TRBD1 or TRBD2 (5 bases each). V lost 6 bases and J lost 6, with 10 bases in between. The CDR3 consists of 12 residues. Germline V lookup: CDR1 KGHDR, CDR2 SFDVKD. The CDR3 DNA is TGTGCCACCAGTACCGGGACGAAGACCCAGTACTTC. Translation gives CATSTGTKTQYF.

This chain connects TRBV6-4 to TRBJ2-3, with TRBD2 matching 13 bases. V shed 8 bases, J shed 14 bases, and the junction held 28 bases outside the gene matches. This CDR3 has 19 amino acids. CDR1 MRHNA and CDR2 SNTAGT come from the germline V gene. The CDR3 region has the DNA TGTGCCAGCCGAACCATGAAACTAGCGGGAGGGCCGAGGAGGAGATACGCGTATTTT. This codes for CASRTMKLAGGPRRRYAYF.

The chain carries TRBV20-1 and TRBJ2-1; possibly TRBD2 for D (6 bases). CDR1 DFQATT and CDR2 SNEGSKA come from the germline V gene (reference sequence). Between the trimmed V and J ends, which lost 3 bases and 9 bases, there was a span of 18 bases. CDR3 length equals 14 residues. The CDR3 region is CSASFAGFLAEQFF. Written as DNA, the CDR3 is TGCAGTGCTAGCTTCGCGGGATTCCTGGCTGAGCAGTTCTTC.

The chain uses TRBV6-1 and TRBJ1-4; no reliable D call. CDR1 and CDR2 (germline): MNHNS, SASEGT. V lost 7 bases to trimming and J lost 5 bases, with 11 bases between them. There are 13 residues in the CDR3. In DNA, the CDR3 is TGTGCCAGCATGATAGGGCGAAATGAAAAACTGTTTTTT. This encodes CASMIGRNEKLFF.

The J gene is TRBJ1-5, the V gene TRBV6-6, with D unresolved. The germline CDR1 and CDR2 sequences are MNHNY and SVGAGI (reference sequence). The CDR3 extends over 12 amino acids. V was trimmed by 10 bases and J by 2 bases, leaving 9 bases between them. In DNA, the CDR3 is TGTGCCACCCGGGTCGGCAATCAGCCCCAGCATTTT. Translating it yields CATRVGNQPQHF.

The chain uses TRBV2 and TRBJ2-7; 7 nucleotides agree with TRBD1. Germline V gene sequence: CDR1 SNHLY, CDR2 FYNNEI. The CDR3 is made up of 14 amino acids. V shed 8 bases and J 2 bases; nucleotides not matched to a gene: 9. CDR3 bases: TGTGCCAGCTTCTCCCGGGACAGAACCTACGAGCAGTACTTC. It specifies CASFSRDRTYEQYF.

This rearrangement joins TRBV7-6 to TRBJ2-7; 8 positions match TRBD2. The CDR3 is 16 residues long. Looked up from germline, CDR1 is SGHVS and CDR2 is FNYEAQ. Trimming at V came to 3 bases and at J to 4 bases, leaving 11 bases not matched to a gene. CDR3 amino acids: CASSLVSNGRGYEQYF. In DNA, the CDR3 is TGTGCCAGCAGCTTGGTGTCTAACGGGAGGGGGTACGAGCAGTACTTC.

V and J are TRBV9 and TRBJ2-6, with 12 positions matching TRBD2. The V gene's germline CDR1 is SGDLS and CDR2 YYNGEE. The CDR3 is 18 amino acids. J lost 2 bases, V lost 4 bases, and 7 bases had no gene match. As DNA, the CDR3 is TGTGCCAGCAGCTCCCGACTAGCGGGAGTGACTGGGGCCAACGTCCTGACTTTC. Its translation: CASSSRLAGVTGANVLTF.

The chain carries TRBV6-6 and TRBJ2-2, with D unresolved. The CDR3 covers 14 residues. Per germline, CDR1 MNHNY and CDR2 SVGAGI (reference sequence). Trimming left V 6 bases short and J 8 bases short, with 16 bases between. The CDR3 DNA reads TGTGCCAGCAGCCCGAACGGACCCACAGGGGAGCTGTTTTTT. This gives the protein CASSPNGPTGELFF.

V is TRBV27 and J is TRBJ2-3, with a tentative D call TRBD2 (5 bases). This CDR3 has 16 residues. V shed 0 bases and J shed 2 bases, with 12 bases lying between them. Germline V gene lookup returns CDR1 MNHEY and CDR2 SMNVEV (reference sequence). CDR3 amino acids: CASSLSSGIITDTQYF. The CDR3 nucleotides read TGTGCCAGCAGTTTATCATCGGGAATCATCACAGATACGCAGTATTTT.